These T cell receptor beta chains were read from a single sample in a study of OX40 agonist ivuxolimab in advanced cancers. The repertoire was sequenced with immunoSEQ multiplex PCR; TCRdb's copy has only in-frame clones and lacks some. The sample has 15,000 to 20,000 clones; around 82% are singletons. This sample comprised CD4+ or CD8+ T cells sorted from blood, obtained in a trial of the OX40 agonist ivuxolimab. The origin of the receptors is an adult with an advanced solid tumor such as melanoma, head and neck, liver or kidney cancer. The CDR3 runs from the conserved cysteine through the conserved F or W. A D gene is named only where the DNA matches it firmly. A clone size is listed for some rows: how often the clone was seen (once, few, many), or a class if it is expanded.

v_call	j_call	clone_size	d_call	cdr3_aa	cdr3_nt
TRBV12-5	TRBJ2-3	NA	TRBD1	CASGTGHLTDTQYF	TGTGCTAGTGGGACAGGGCACCTCACAGATACGCAGTATTTT
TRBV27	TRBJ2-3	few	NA	CASSEAGSTDTQYF	TGTGCCAGCAGTGAGGCAGGCAGCACAGATACGCAGTATTTT
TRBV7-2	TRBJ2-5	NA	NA	CASSSTGLRVQETQYF	TGTGCCAGCAGCTCGACGGGACTCCGTGTTCAAGAGACCCAGTACTTC
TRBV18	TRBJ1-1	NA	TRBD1	CASSGQGAEAFF	TGTGCCAGCTCGGGGCAGGGGGCTGAAGCTTTCTTT
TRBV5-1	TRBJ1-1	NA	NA	CASSLGPLSVGEAFF	TGCGCCAGCAGCTTGGGCCCACTGAGTGTTGGTGAAGCTTTCTTT
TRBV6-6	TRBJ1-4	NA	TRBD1	CASSLTGGINEKLFF	TGTGCCAGCAGCCTGACAGGGGGCATTAATGAAAAACTGTTTTTT
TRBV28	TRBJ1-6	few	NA	CASSLSRSGSPLHF	TGTGCCAGCAGTTTAAGCAGGTCTGGGTCACCCCTCCACTTT
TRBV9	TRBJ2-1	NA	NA	CASSGQGIGYNEQFF	TGTGCCAGCAGCGGGCAGGGGATCGGCTACAATGAGCAGTTCTTC
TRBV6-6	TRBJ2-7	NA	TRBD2	CASSATSGGAAEQYF	TGTGCCAGCAGTGCTACTAGCGGGGGGGCCGCCGAGCAGTACTTC
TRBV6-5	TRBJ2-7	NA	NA	CASIPSFYEQYF	TGTGCCAGCATCCCTAGTTTCTACGAGCAGTACTTC
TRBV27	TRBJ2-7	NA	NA	CASSLLGLPGGPSYEQYF	TGTGCCAGCAGTTTATTGGGGCTTCCCGGGGGGCCCTCCTACGAGCAGTACTTC
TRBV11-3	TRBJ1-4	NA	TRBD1	CASSRWDRDCEKLFF	TGTGCCAGCAGCCGGTGGGACAGGGATTGTGAAAAACTGTTTTTT
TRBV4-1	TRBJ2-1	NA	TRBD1	CASSHDRVEQFF	TGCGCCAGCAGCCACGACAGGGTCGAGCAGTTCTTC
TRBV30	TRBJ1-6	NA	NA	CAWGGSDLSPLHF	TGTGCCTGGGGTGGCTCGGACCTTTCACCCCTCCACTTT
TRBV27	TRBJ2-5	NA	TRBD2	CASARNGREGPVQETQYF	TGTGCCAGCGCTAGAAACGGCCGGGAGGGGCCAGTCCAAGAGACCCAGTACTTC
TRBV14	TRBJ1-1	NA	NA	CASSHDRGTEAFF	TGTGCCAGCAGCCACGACCGGGGGACTGAAGCTTTCTTT
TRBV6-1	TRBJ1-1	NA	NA	CASSEMWGARDTEAFF	TGTGCCAGCAGTGAAATGTGGGGGGCGCGCGACACTGAAGCTTTCTTT
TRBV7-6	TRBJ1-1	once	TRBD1	CASSSGTANTEAFF	TGTGCCAGCAGCTCTGGGACAGCGAACACTGAAGCTTTCTTT
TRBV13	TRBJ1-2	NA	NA	CASSFTVADGYTF	TGTGCCAGCAGCTTTACGGTAGCTGACGGCTACACCTTC
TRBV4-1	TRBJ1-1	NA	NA	CASSQDLGLNTEAFF	TGCGCCAGCAGCCAAGATCTCGGGTTGAACACTGAAGCTTTCTTT
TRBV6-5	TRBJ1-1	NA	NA	CASSYRLQNTEAFF	TGTGCCAGCAGTTACCGTTTGCAGAACACTGAAGCTTTCTTT
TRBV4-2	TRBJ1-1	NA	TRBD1	CASSPSTGSNTEAFF	TGTGCCAGCAGCCCTTCGACAGGGTCGAACACTGAAGCTTTCTTT
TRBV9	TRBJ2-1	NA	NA	CASSPPGLSYNEQFF	TGTGCCAGCAGCCCACCAGGGTTGTCCTACAATGAGCAGTTCTTC
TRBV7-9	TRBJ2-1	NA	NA	CASRQTESSYNEQFF	TGTGCCAGCAGACAGACAGAGAGCTCCTACAATGAGCAGTTCTTC
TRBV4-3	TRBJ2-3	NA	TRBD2	CASSQVGLAGDTSTDTQYF	TGCGCCAGCAGCCAAGTTGGTCTAGCGGGGGATACTAGCACAGATACGCAGTATTTT
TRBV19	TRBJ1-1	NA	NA	CASGAGKIMNTEAFF	TGTGCCAGTGGGGCAGGGAAGATAATGAACACTGAAGCTTTCTTT
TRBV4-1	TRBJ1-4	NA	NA	CASSQLSRGTYEKLFF	TGCGCCAGCAGCCAGCTTTCGCGGGGGACCTACGAAAAACTGTTTTTT
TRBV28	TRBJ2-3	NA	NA	CASSSRGLTDDTQYF	TGTGCCAGCAGTTCCCGCGGACTAACGGACGATACGCAGTATTTT
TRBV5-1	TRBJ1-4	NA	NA	CASSRDIPAGGEKLFF	TGCGCCAGCAGCCGAGATATCCCCGCTGGAGGTGAAAAACTGTTTTTT
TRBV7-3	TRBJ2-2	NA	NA	CASSPTHFSGELFF	TGTGCCAGCAGCCCCACCCATTTTTCCGGGGAGCTGTTTTTT
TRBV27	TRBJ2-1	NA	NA	CASSLGQNRYNEQFF	TGTGCCAGCAGTTTAGGACAGAACCGGTACAATGAGCAGTTCTTC
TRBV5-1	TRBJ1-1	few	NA	CASSLKGPGTEAFF	TGCGCCAGCAGCTTGAAGGGCCCGGGGACTGAAGCTTTCTTT
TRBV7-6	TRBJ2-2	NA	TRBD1	CASSDTGAGELFF	TGTGCCAGCAGCGATACAGGGGCCGGGGAGCTGTTTTTT
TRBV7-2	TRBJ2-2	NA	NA	CASSLEPPGTPTGELFF	TGTGCCAGCAGCTTAGAGCCGCCCGGGACCCCAACCGGGGAGCTGTTTTTT
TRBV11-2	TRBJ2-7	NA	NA	CASSLGGNSYEQYF	TGTGCCAGCAGCTTAGGAGGGAACTCCTACGAGCAGTACTTC
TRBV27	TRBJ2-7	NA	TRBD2	CASRLAGTYEQYF	TGTGCCAGCAGACTAGCGGGGACCTACGAGCAGTACTTC
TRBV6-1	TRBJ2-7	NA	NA	CASSHGEGESGEQYF	TGTGCCAGCAGCCACGGTGAGGGGGAATCGGGCGAGCAGTACTTC
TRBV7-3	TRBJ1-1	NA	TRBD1	CASSLGGQRDTEAFF	TGTGCCAGCAGTCTGGGGGGACAGAGAGACACTGAAGCTTTCTTT
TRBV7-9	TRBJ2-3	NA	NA	CASSSLVGGAFPTDTQYF	TGTGCCAGCAGCTCGTTGGTAGGGGGGGCCTTCCCTACAGATACGCAGTATTTT
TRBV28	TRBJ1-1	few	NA	CASSPIDRENTEAFF	TGTGCCAGCAGTCCCATTGACAGAGAGAACACTGAAGCTTTCTTT
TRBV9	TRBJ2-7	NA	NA	CASSRGYEQYF	TGTGCCAGCAGCCGAGGGTACGAGCAGTACTTC
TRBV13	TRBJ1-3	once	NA	CASRNRQTEVLSGNTIYF	TGTGCCAGCAGGAACCGACAGACCGAAGTTCTGTCTGGAAACACCATATATTTT
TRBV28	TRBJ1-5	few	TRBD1	CASSPLTGMYQPQHF	TGTGCCAGCAGTCCCCTGACAGGGATGTATCAGCCCCAGCATTTT
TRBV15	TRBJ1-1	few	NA	CATSSLNLGTEAFF	TGTGCCACCAGCAGTCTCAACCTGGGCACTGAAGCTTTCTTT
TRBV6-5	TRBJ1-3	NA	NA	CASSSTVSGNTIYF	TGTGCCAGCAGCTCGACCGTCTCTGGAAACACCATATATTTT
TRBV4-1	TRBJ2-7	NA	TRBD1	CASSRGQGASYEQYF	TGCGCCAGCAGCCGGGGACAGGGGGCTAGCTACGAGCAGTACTTC
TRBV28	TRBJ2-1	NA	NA	CASSLFIASNNEQFF	TGTGCCAGCAGTTTATTTATAGCGTCTAACAATGAGCAGTTCTTC
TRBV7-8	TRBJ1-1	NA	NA	CASSLGPRGVTGNTEAFF	TGTGCCAGCAGCTTAGGTCCTCGCGGAGTAACAGGGAACACTGAAGCTTTCTTT
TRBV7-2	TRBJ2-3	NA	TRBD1	CASSPGPGQGPDTQYF	TGTGCCAGCAGCCCAGGGCCGGGACAGGGGCCAGATACGCAGTATTTT
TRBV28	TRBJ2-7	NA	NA	CASSLSGNSYEQYF	TGTGCCAGCAGTTTAAGCGGAAACTCCTACGAGCAGTACTTC
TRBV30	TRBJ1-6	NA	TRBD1	CAWRPGQGSFYSYNSPLHF	TGTGCCTGGAGGCCGGGACAGGGATCCTTCTACTCCTATAATTCACCCCTCCACTTT
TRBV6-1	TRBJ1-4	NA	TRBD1	CASSEILVGWGQGAVGANEKLFF	TGTGCCAGCAGTGAAATTTTAGTGGGGTGGGGACAGGGGGCGGTTGGGGCTAATGAAAAACTGTTTTTT
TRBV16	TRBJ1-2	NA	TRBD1	CASSQYRGDRGLGYTF	TGTGCCAGCAGCCAATACCGAGGGGACAGGGGGCTTGGCTACACCTTC
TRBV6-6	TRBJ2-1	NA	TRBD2	CASSSTSGPSNEQFF	TGTGCCAGCAGTAGTACTAGCGGGCCCAGCAATGAGCAGTTCTTC
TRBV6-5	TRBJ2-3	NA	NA	CASSYSNGGGTDTQYF	TGTGCCAGCAGTTACTCAAATGGGGGCGGCACAGATACGCAGTATTTT
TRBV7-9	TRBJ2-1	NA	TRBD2	CASTFAGLAGIDNEQFF	TGTGCCAGCACCTTCGCCGGACTAGCGGGGATAGACAATGAGCAGTTCTTC
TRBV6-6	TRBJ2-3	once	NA	CATYLRGDTDTQYF	TGTGCCACCTACTTGCGGGGAGACACAGATACGCAGTATTTT
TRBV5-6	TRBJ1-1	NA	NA	CASSLVGGTVNTEAFF	TGTGCCAGCAGCTTGGTTGGAGGGACGGTGAACACTGAAGCTTTCTTT
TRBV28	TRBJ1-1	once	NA	CASSLREKPGNTEAFF	TGTGCCAGCAGTTTAAGGGAAAAGCCAGGGAACACTGAAGCTTTCTTT